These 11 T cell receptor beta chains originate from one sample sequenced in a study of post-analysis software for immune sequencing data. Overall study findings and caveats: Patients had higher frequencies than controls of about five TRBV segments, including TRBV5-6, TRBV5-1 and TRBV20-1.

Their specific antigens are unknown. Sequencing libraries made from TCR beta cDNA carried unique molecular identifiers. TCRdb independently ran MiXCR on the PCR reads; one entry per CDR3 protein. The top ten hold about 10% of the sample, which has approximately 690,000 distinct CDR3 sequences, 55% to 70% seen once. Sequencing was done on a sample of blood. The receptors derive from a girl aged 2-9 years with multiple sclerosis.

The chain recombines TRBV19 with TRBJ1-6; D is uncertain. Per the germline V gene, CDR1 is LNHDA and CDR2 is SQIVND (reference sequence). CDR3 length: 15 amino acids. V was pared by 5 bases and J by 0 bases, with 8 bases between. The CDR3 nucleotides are TGTGCCAGTAGTTGGTCCAGCTCCTATAATTCACCCCTCCACTTT. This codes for CASSWSSSYNSPLHF. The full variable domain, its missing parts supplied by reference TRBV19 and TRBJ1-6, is DGGITQSPKYLFRKEGQNVTLSCEQNLNHDAMYWYRQDPGQGLRLIYYSQIVNDFQKGDIAEGYSVSREKKESFPLTVTSAQKNPTAFYLCASSWSSSYNSPLHFGNGTRLTVT.

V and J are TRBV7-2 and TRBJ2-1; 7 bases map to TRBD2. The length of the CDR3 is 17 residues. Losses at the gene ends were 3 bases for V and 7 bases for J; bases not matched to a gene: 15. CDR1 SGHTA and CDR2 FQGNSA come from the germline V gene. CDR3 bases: TGTGCCAGCAGCTTGGGCCCAACGGGACTAACGCCGAATGAGCAGTTCTTC. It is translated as CASSLGPTGLTPNEQFF.

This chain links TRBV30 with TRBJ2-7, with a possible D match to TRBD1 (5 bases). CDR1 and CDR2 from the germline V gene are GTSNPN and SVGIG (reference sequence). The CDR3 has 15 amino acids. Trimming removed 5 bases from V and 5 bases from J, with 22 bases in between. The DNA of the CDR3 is TGTGCCTGGGCCCGGAACCCTAGGGGTCAGGACGAGCAGTACTTC. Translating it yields CAWARNPRGQDEQYF. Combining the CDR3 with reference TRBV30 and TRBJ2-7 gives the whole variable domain SQTIHQWPATLVQPVGSPLSLECTVEGTSNPNLYWYRQAAGRGLQLLFYSVGIGQISSEVPQNLSASRPQDRQFILSSKKLLLSDSGFYLCAWARNPRGQDEQYFGPGTRLTVT.

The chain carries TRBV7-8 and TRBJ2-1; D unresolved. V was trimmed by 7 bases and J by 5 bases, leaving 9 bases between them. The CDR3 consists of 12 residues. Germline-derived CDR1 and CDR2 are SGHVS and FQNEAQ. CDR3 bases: TGTGCCAGCACCCGCTCGAACAATGAGCAGTTCTTC. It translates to CASTRSNNEQFF. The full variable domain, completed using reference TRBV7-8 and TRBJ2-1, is GAGVSQSPRYKVAKRGQDVALRCDPISGHVSLFWYQQALGQGPEFLTYFQNEAQLDKSGLPSDRFFAERPEGSVSTLKIQRTQQEDSAVYLCASTRSNNEQFFGPGTRLTVL.

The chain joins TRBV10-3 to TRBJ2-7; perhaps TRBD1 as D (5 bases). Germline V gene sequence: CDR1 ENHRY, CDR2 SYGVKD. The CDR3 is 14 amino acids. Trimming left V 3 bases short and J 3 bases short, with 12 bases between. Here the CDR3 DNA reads TGTGCCATCAGTGACGGGCAGGGTGACTACGAGCAGTACTTC. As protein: CAISDGQGDYEQYF.

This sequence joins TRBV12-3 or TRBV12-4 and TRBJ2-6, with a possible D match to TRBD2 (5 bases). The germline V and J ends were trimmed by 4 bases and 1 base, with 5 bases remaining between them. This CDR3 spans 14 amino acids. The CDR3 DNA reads TGTGCCAGCAGTTGGGAGTCTGGGGCCAACGTCCTGACTTTC. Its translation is CASSWESGANVLTF.

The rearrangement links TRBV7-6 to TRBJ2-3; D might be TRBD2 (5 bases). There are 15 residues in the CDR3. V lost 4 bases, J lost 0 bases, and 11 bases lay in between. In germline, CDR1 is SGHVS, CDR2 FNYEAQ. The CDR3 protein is CASSSLEESTDTQYF. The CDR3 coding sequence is TGTGCCAGCAGCTCATTGGAGGAAAGCACAGATACGCAGTATTTT.

CDR3 DNA: TGTGCCAGCAGTTACACCCTCTTAAGCTCCTACAATGAGCAGTTCTTC. Its protein product is CASSYTLLSSYNEQFF. The V and J genes are TRBV6-5 and TRBJ2-1; D remains unclear. This CDR3 has 16 amino acids. Trimming took off 2 bases at V and 0 bases at J, with 11 bases between the two ends. Germline V lookup: CDR1 MNHEY, CDR2 SVGAGI.

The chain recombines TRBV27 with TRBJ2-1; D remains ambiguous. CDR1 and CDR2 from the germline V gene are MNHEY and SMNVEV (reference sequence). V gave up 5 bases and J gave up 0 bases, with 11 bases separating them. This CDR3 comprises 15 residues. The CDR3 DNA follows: TGTGCCAGCAGTCAAGGGCGGAGCTCCTACAATGAGCAGTTCTTC. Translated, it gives CASSQGRSSYNEQFF.

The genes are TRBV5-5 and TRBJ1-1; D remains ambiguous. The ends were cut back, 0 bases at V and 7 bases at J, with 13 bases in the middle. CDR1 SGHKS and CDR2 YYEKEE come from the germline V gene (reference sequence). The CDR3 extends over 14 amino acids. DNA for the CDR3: TGTGCCAGCAGCTTGGGAGGGTGGAGTAATGAAGCTTTCTTT. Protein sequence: CASSLGGWSNEAFF.

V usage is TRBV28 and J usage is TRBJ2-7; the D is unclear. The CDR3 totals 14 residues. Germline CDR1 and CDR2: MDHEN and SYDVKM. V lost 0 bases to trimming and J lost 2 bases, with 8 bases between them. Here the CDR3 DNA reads TGTGCCAGCAGTTTATGGGGAAACCCCTACGAGCAGTACTTC. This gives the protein CASSLWGNPYEQYF.